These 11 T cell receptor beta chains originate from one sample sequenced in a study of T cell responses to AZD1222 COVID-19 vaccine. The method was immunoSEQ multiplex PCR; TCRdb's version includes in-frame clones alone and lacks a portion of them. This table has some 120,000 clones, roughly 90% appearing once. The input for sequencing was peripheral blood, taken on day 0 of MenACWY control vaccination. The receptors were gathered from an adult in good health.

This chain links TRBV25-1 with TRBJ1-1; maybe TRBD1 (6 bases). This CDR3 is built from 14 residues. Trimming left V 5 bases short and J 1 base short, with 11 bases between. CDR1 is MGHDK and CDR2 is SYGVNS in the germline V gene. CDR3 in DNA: TGTGCCAGCAGTCAAGGACAGAGGAACACTGAAGCTTTCTTT. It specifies CASSQGQRNTEAFF.

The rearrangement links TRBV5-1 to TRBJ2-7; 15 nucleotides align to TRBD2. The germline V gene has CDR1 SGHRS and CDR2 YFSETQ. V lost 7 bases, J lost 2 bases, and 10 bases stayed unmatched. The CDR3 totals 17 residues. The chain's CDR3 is CASRPGLAGGRTYEQYF. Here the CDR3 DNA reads TGCGCCAGCCGCCCGGGACTAGCGGGAGGTAGAACCTACGAGCAGTACTTC.

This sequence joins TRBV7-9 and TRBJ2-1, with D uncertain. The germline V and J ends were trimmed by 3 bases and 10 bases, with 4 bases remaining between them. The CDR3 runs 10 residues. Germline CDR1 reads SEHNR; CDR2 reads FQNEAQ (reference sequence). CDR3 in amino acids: CASSLPEQFF. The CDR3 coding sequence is TGTGCCAGCAGCTTGCCCGAGCAGTTCTTC.

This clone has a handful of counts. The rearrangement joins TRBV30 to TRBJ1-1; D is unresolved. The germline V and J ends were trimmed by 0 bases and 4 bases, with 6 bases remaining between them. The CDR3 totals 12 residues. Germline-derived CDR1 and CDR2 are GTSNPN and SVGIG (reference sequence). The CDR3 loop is CAWSVGSTEAFF. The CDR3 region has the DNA TGTGCCTGGAGTGTAGGAAGCACTGAAGCTTTCTTT.

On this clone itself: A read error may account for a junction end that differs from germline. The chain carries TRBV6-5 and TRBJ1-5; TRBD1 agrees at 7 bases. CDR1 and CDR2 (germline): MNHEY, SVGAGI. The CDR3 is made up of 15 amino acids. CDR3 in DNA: TGTGCCAGCAGCTACTCGAGAGGGGGCGGTCAGCCCCAGCATTTT. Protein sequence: CASSYSRGGGQPQHF.

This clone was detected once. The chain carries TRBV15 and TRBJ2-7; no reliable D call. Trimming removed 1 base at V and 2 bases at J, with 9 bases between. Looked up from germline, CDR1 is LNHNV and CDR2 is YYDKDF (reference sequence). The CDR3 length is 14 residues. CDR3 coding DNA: TGTGCCACCAGCAGAGTAAGCGAGACCTACGAGCAGTACTTC. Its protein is CATSRVSETYEQYF.

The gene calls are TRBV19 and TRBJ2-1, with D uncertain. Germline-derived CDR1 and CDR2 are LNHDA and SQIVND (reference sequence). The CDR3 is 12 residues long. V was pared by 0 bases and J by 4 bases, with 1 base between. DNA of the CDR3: TGTGCCAGTAGTATAGATTACAATGAGCAGTTCTTC. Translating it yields CASSIDYNEQFF.

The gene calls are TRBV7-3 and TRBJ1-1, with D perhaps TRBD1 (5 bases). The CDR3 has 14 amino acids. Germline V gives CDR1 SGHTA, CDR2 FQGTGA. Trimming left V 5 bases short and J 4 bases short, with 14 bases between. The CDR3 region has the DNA TGTGCCAGCAGCCCAACCTTAGGGGTCACTGAAGCTTTCTTT. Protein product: CASSPTLGVTEAFF.

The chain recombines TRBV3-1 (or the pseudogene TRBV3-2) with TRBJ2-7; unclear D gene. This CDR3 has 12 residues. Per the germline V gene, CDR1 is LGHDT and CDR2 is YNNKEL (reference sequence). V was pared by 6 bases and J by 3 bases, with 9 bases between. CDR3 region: CASSLESYEQYF. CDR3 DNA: TGTGCCAGCAGTCTCGAGAGCTACGAGCAGTACTTC.

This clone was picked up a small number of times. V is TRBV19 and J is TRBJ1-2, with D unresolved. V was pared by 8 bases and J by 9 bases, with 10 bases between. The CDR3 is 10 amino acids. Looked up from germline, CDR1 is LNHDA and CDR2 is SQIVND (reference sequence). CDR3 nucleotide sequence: TGTGCCAGTTCCGGCTTGAGCTACACCTTC. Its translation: CASSGLSYTF.

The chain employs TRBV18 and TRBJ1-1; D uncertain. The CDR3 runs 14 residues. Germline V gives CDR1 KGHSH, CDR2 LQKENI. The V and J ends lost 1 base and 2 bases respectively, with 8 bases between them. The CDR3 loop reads CASSPQRPNTEAFF. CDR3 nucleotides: TGTGCCAGCTCACCACAGCGGCCAAACACTGAAGCTTTCTTT.